Given below is one T cell receptor (beta chain) in context. These data belong to a study of T-cell reconstitution after alpha-beta-depleted transplantation in children. As it was prepared, the TCRbeta library received unique molecular identifiers. TCRdb re-called the PCR reads through MiXCR, storing one row per CDR3 protein. Counted here are around 92,000 distinct CDR3 sequences, over 9% occurring once; the ten biggest clones make up 11% to 15%. Germline values: CDR1 KGHSH, CDR2 LQKENI. The CDR3 length is 14 residues. Trimming cost V 3 bases and J 0 bases, with 3 bases left between them. Source: PBMCs from the stem cell graft donor, taken from the stem cell graft. The clonotype was recovered from a human donor who donated a stem cell graft to a child with inherited bone marrow failure. The chain combines TRBV18 with TRBJ2-6; D is undetermined. CDR3 nucleotide sequence: TGTGCCAGCTCACCGCTCTCTGGGGCCAACGTCCTGACTTTC. This translates into CASSPLSGANVLTF. The full variable domain, with the rest looked up from reference TRBV18 and TRBJ2-6, is NAGVMQNPRHLVRRRGQEARLRCSPMKGHSHVYWYRQLPEEGLKFMVYLQKENIIDESGMPKERFSAEFPKEGPSILRIQQVVRGDSAAYFCASSPLSGANVLTFGAGSRLTVL.